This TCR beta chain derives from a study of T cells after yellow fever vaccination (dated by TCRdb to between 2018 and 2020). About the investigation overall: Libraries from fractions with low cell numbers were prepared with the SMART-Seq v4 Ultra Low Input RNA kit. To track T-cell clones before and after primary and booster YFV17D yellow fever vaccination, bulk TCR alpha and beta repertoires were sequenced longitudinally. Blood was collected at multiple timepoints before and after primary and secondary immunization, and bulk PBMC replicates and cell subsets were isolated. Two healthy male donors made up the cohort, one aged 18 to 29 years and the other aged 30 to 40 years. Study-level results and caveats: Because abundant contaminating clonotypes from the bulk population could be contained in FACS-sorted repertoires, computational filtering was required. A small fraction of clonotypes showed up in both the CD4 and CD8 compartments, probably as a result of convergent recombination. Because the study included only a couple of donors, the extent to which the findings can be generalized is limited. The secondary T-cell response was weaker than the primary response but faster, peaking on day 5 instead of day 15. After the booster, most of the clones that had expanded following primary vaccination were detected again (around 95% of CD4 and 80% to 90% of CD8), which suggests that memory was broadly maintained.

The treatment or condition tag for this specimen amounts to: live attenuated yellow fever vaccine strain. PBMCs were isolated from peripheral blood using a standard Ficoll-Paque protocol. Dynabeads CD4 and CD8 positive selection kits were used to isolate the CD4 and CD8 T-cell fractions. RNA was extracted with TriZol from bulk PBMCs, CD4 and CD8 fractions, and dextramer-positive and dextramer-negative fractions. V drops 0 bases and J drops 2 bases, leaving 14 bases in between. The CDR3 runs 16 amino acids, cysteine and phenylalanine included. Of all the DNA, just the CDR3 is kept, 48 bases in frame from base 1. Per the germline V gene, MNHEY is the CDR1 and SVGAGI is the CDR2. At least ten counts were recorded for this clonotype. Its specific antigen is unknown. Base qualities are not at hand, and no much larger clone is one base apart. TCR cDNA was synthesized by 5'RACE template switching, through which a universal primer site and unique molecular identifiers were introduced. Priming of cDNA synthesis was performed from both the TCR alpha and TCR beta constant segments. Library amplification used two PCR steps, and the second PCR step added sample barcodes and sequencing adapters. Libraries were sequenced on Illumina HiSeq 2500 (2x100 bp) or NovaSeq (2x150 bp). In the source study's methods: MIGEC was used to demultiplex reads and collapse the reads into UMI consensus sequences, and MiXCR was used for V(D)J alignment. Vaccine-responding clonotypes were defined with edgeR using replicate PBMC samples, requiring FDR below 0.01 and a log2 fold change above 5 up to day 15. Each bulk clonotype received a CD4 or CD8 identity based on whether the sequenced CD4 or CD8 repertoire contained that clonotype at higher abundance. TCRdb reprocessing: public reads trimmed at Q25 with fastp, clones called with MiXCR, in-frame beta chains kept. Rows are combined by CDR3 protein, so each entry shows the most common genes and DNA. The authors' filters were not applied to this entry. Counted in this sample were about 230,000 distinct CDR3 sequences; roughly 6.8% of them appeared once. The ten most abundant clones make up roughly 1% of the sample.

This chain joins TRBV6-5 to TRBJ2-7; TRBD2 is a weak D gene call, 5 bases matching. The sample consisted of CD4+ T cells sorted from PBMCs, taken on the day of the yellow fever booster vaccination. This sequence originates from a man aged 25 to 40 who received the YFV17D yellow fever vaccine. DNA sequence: TGTGCCAGCAGTTACTCGACCACCCTCGGGACCTACGAGCAGTACTTC. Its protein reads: CASSYSTTLGTYEQYF.